Below, one TCR beta chain is given with its context. Its matching antigen is unknown. These data originate in a study of cytomegalovirus exposure and HLA in healthy donors. The V gene's germline CDR1 is SGDLS and CDR2 YYNGEE. The V end was cut by 4 bases, the J end by 6 bases, with 14 bases between. The CDR3 sequence is 14 residues long. The study ran its PCR with 60 Vbeta and 13 Jbeta primers. Some clones are missing from TCRdb's copy, which holds only in-frame ones; the method was immunoSEQ multiplex PCR. The sample includes around 75,000 clones. Study results and caveats: There were 150 to 200 TCR beta chains listed as cytomegalovirus-associated. A few chains linked to CMV were shown in vitro to be specific for CMV antigens. The likely origin of a cluster of highly shared sequence variants was a sequencing artifact. Earlier analysis found most TCR beta V segments productive about 87% or about 30% of the time.

Sequencing was performed on PBMCs. The chain uses TRBV9 and TRBJ2-1; TRBD1 is a possible D gene (5 bases). The receptor was isolated from a man in his forties or fifties in good health and CMV-seronegative. CDR3: CASSYEQGPNEQFF. The DNA for the CDR3 is TGTGCCAGCAGCTACGAGCAGGGCCCCAATGAGCAGTTCTTC.